This TCR beta chain was sequenced for a study of regulatory and conventional T cells in RAG deficiency. Germline CDR1 and CDR2: SEHNR and FQNEAQ (reference sequence). Trimming took 4 bases from V and 2 from J; bases not matched to a gene: 4. The CDR3 has 14 amino acids. Genomic DNA came from blood regulatory T cells gated CD4+ CD25-high CD127-low. Libraries were prepared by immunoSEQ multiplex PCR; TCRdb keeps only in-frame clonotypes and omits some of them. Altogether tens of thousands of clones are present, approximately 90% being singletons, with the ten largest covering 0.7% to 0.95%. The same data also went into a second study, on regulatory T cells. Turning to that study: The PCR used 52 TRBV and 13 TRBJ primers.

The sample consisted of Tregs sorted from blood. The chain joins TRBV7-9 to TRBJ1-2; 7 nucleotides match TRBD1. The receptor's source is a human donor in good health. The CDR3 DNA follows: TGTGCCAGCAGCTCATCGACAGGGAACTATGGCTACACCTTC. As protein: CASSSSTGNYGYTF.